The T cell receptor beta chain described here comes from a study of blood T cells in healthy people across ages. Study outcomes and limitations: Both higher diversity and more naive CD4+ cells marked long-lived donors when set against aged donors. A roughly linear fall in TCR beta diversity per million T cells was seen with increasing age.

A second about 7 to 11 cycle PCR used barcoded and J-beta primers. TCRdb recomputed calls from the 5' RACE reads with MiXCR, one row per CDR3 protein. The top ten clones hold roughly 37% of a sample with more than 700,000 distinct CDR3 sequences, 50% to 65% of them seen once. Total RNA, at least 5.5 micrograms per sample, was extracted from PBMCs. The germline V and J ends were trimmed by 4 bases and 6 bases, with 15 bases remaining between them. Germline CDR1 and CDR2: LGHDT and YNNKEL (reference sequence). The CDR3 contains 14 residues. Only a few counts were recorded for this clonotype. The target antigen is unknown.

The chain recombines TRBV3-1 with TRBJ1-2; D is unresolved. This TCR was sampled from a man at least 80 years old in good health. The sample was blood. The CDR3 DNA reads TGTGCCAGCAGCCCACTCAGGCGAGGTGATGGCTACACCTTC. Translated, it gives CASSPLRRGDGYTF.